A selection of T cell receptor beta chains follows, all from one sample in a study of T cells after yellow fever vaccination. Each CDR3 protein gets one entry after TCRdb re-called the 5' RACE reads with MiXCR. Of about 210,000 distinct CDR3 sequences listed, approximately 6.7% are singletons. Sample: CD4+ T cells sorted from PBMCs, taken on the day of the yellow fever booster vaccination. Receptor source: a man aged 25-40 years who received the YFV17D yellow fever vaccine. CDR3s include the opening cysteine and the closing phenylalanine or tryptophan. D genes are given only for firm matches. Rows give clone size only sometimes, using once, few, many, or a class for an expanded clone.

abundance: NA
j_gene: TRBJ2-3
v_gene: TRBV7-7
d_gene: NA
CDR3aa: CASSPGGLPADTQYF
CDR3nt: TGTGCCAGCAGCCCCGGGGGTCTGCCCGCAGATACGCAGTATTTT

abundance: NA
j_gene: TRBJ2-1
v_gene: TRBV4-3
d_gene: NA
CDR3aa: CASSQVGRSHHNEQFF
CDR3nt: TGCGCCAGCAGCCAAGTGGGGCGATCACACCACAATGAGCAGTTCTTC

abundance: many
j_gene: TRBJ2-3
v_gene: TRBV9
d_gene: NA
CDR3aa: CASSVDSRADTQYF
CDR3nt: TGTGCCAGCAGCGTAGATTCTCGAGCAGATACGCAGTATTTT

abundance: many
j_gene: TRBJ2-5
v_gene: TRBV2
d_gene: NA
CDR3aa: CASSEQTQYF
CDR3nt: TGTGCCAGCAGTGAACAGACCCAGTACTTC

abundance: many
j_gene: TRBJ2-1
v_gene: TRBV5-1
d_gene: TRBD2
CDR3aa: CASSTLTSDPYNEQFF
CDR3nt: TGCGCCAGCAGCACCCTCACTAGCGACCCTTACAATGAGCAGTTCTTC

abundance: many
j_gene: TRBJ2-1
v_gene: TRBV20-1
d_gene: NA
CDR3aa: CSAREDNRVGNEQFF
CDR3nt: TGCAGTGCTAGAGAAGATAACCGGGTGGGGAATGAGCAGTTCTTC

abundance: many
j_gene: TRBJ2-7
v_gene: TRBV6-5
d_gene: NA
CDR3aa: CASSRTPGSYEQYF
CDR3nt: TGTGCCAGCAGTAGGACACCCGGCTCCTACGAGCAGTACTTC

abundance: few
j_gene: TRBJ2-3
v_gene: TRBV20-1
d_gene: NA
CDR3aa: CSARAPTSGGDTQYF
CDR3nt: TGCAGTGCTAGAGCCCCAACGTCTGGAGGGGATACGCAGTATTTT

abundance: many
j_gene: TRBJ2-4
v_gene: TRBV6-5
d_gene: TRBD2
CDR3aa: CASSHEREGGEYF
CDR3nt: TGTGCCAGCAGTCATGAGCGGGAGGGAGGGGAGTACTTC

abundance: NA
j_gene: TRBJ2-3
v_gene: TRBV27
d_gene: NA
CDR3aa: CASSTKDRSGDTQYF
CDR3nt: TGTGCCAGCAGTACTAAGGATAGATCGGGAGATACGCAGTATTTT

abundance: NA
j_gene: TRBJ2-1
v_gene: TRBV20-1
d_gene: NA
CDR3aa: CSARALAVGSYNEQFF
CDR3nt: TGCAGTGCTAGAGCTTTAGCGGTAGGCTCCTACAATGAGCAGTTCTTC

abundance: NA
j_gene: TRBJ2-2
v_gene: TRBV20-1
d_gene: NA
CDR3aa: CSAGGWNTGELFF
CDR3nt: TGCAGTGCGGGAGGTTGGAACACCGGGGAGCTGTTTTTT

abundance: few
j_gene: TRBJ2-1
v_gene: TRBV29-1
d_gene: NA
CDR3aa: CSVLPAAYNEQFF
CDR3nt: TGCAGCGTTCTTCCAGCGGCTTACAATGAGCAGTTCTTC

abundance: many
j_gene: TRBJ2-1
v_gene: TRBV12-3/TRBV12-4
d_gene: NA
CDR3aa: CASSLRRGRRVNEQFF
CDR3nt: TGTGCCAGCAGTTTACGTCGGGGCAGGCGAGTCAATGAGCAGTTCTTC

abundance: few
j_gene: TRBJ1-2
v_gene: TRBV7-2
d_gene: NA
CDR3aa: CASSFDTNYGYTF
CDR3nt: TGTGCCAGCAGCTTCGACACGAACTATGGCTACACCTTC

abundance: many
j_gene: TRBJ2-1
v_gene: TRBV5-1
d_gene: NA
CDR3aa: CASSLGRGSGEQFF
CDR3nt: TGCGCCAGCAGCTTGGGCAGGGGAAGCGGTGAGCAGTTCTTC

abundance: many
j_gene: TRBJ2-5
v_gene: TRBV5-1
d_gene: NA
CDR3aa: CASSAATGFKTQYF
CDR3nt: TGCGCCAGCAGCGCCGCAACAGGGTTTAAGACCCAGTACTTC

abundance: many
j_gene: TRBJ1-5
v_gene: TRBV12-3/TRBV12-4
d_gene: TRBD1
CDR3aa: CASSPTGGWGNQPQHF
CDR3nt: TGTGCCAGCAGTCCCACAGGGGGCTGGGGGAATCAGCCCCAGCATTTT

abundance: many
j_gene: TRBJ2-2
v_gene: TRBV6-5
d_gene: TRBD2
CDR3aa: CASSYPKRLAGVPGELFF
CDR3nt: TGTGCCAGCAGTTACCCGAAGCGACTAGCGGGAGTACCCGGGGAGCTGTTTTTT

abundance: few
j_gene: TRBJ2-1
v_gene: TRBV20-1
d_gene: NA
CDR3aa: CSARERTYNEQFF
CDR3nt: TGCAGTGCTAGAGAAAGGACCTACAATGAGCAGTTCTTC

abundance: NA
j_gene: TRBJ2-2
v_gene: TRBV30
d_gene: TRBD1
CDR3aa: CAWREGTVANTGELFF
CDR3nt: TGTGCCTGGAGGGAAGGGACAGTCGCGAACACCGGGGAGCTGTTTTTT

abundance: many
j_gene: TRBJ2-5
v_gene: TRBV5-1
d_gene: NA
CDR3aa: CASSLDREETQYF
CDR3nt: TGCGCCAGCAGCTTGGACAGGGAAGAGACCCAGTACTTC

abundance: NA
j_gene: TRBJ2-7
v_gene: TRBV28
d_gene: NA
CDR3aa: CASRRDISSYEQYF
CDR3nt: TGTGCCAGCAGACGGGACATTAGCTCCTACGAGCAGTACTTC

abundance: many
j_gene: TRBJ2-7
v_gene: TRBV20-1
d_gene: NA
CDR3aa: CSVGTGGSYEQYF
CDR3nt: TGCAGTGTGGGGACCGGGGGCTCCTACGAGCAGTACTTC

abundance: many
j_gene: TRBJ2-7
v_gene: TRBV14
d_gene: TRBD1
CDR3aa: CASSRRDRGYEQYF
CDR3nt: TGTGCCAGCAGCCGCCGGGACAGGGGCTACGAGCAGTACTTC

abundance: many
j_gene: TRBJ2-1
v_gene: TRBV12-3/TRBV12-4
d_gene: NA
CDR3aa: CASSFSWGNEQFF
CDR3nt: TGTGCCAGCAGTTTTTCGTGGGGGAATGAGCAGTTCTTC

abundance: many
j_gene: TRBJ2-7
v_gene: TRBV7-2
d_gene: NA
CDR3aa: CASSSEGEQYF
CDR3nt: TGTGCCAGCAGCTCCGAGGGAGAGCAGTACTTC

abundance: NA
j_gene: TRBJ2-6
v_gene: TRBV18
d_gene: NA
CDR3aa: CASSRTITSGANVLTF
CDR3nt: TGTGCCAGCTCACGGACGATTACCTCTGGGGCCAACGTCCTGACTTTC

abundance: NA
j_gene: TRBJ2-5
v_gene: TRBV7-2
d_gene: NA
CDR3aa: CASSLLETRFETQYF
CDR3nt: TGTGCCAGCAGCTTACTCGAGACTAGATTTGAGACCCAGTACTTC

abundance: few
j_gene: TRBJ2-1
v_gene: TRBV5-1
d_gene: TRBD2
CDR3aa: CASSLVGGGFNEQFF
CDR3nt: TGCGCCAGCAGCTTGGTCGGGGGGGGATTCAATGAGCAGTTCTTC

abundance: few
j_gene: TRBJ2-5
v_gene: TRBV3-1
d_gene: NA
CDR3aa: CASSHTKVQETQYF
CDR3nt: TGTGCCAGCAGCCATACCAAGGTACAAGAGACCCAGTACTTC

abundance: few
j_gene: TRBJ2-1
v_gene: TRBV7-2
d_gene: TRBD2
CDR3aa: CASSLSSGGYNEQFF
CDR3nt: TGTGCCAGCAGCTTATCTAGCGGGGGATACAATGAGCAGTTCTTC

abundance: many
j_gene: TRBJ2-7
v_gene: TRBV20-1
d_gene: NA
CDR3aa: CSATPETYEQYF
CDR3nt: TGCAGTGCTACGCCTGAGACCTACGAGCAGTACTTC

abundance: NA
j_gene: TRBJ2-6
v_gene: TRBV3-1
d_gene: NA
CDR3aa: CASSSRASGANVLTF
CDR3nt: TGTGCCAGCAGCTCCAGGGCGAGTGGGGCCAACGTCCTGACTTTC

abundance: few
j_gene: TRBJ1-1
v_gene: TRBV5-1
d_gene: NA
CDR3aa: CASSPSRYTEAFF
CDR3nt: TGCGCCAGCAGCCCTTCGCGGTACACTGAAGCTTTCTTT

abundance: many
j_gene: TRBJ1-2
v_gene: TRBV25-1
d_gene: TRBD1
CDR3aa: CASSEFGDRGRYGYTF
CDR3nt: TGTGCCAGCAGTGAATTCGGGGACAGGGGGAGGTATGGCTACACCTTC

abundance: NA
j_gene: TRBJ2-7
v_gene: TRBV18
d_gene: TRBD2
CDR3aa: CASSPSGGAGEQYF
CDR3nt: TGTGCCAGCTCACCTTCGGGAGGGGCAGGCGAGCAGTACTTC

abundance: few
j_gene: TRBJ2-1
v_gene: TRBV7-3
d_gene: TRBD2
CDR3aa: CASSLRAGEPYEQFF
CDR3nt: TGTGCCAGCAGCTTACGAGCGGGAGAGCCCTATGAGCAGTTCTTC

abundance: many
j_gene: TRBJ2-1
v_gene: TRBV12-5
d_gene: NA
CDR3aa: CASGLQGGEQFF
CDR3nt: TGTGCTAGTGGTCTCCAGGGCGGTGAGCAGTTCTTC

abundance: many
j_gene: TRBJ2-6
v_gene: TRBV5-6
d_gene: NA
CDR3aa: CASSLVLTAGANVLTF
CDR3nt: TGTGCCAGCAGCTTGGTCCTGACAGCTGGGGCCAACGTCCTGACTTTC

abundance: many
j_gene: TRBJ2-2
v_gene: TRBV10-3
d_gene: TRBD2
CDR3aa: CAIMATRLADNTGELFF
CDR3nt: TGTGCCATCATGGCAACGAGACTAGCGGATAACACCGGGGAGCTGTTTTTT

abundance: many
j_gene: TRBJ2-3
v_gene: TRBV11-3
d_gene: TRBD1
CDR3aa: CASSLGWTGGPLVADTQYF
CDR3nt: TGTGCCAGCAGCTTAGGGTGGACAGGGGGCCCCCTAGTAGCAGATACGCAGTATTTT

abundance: NA
j_gene: TRBJ2-1
v_gene: TRBV6-2/TRBV6-3
d_gene: TRBD2
CDR3aa: CASRAGGPGNEQFF
CDR3nt: TGTGCCAGCCGGGCGGGAGGCCCCGGCAATGAGCAGTTCTTC

abundance: few
j_gene: TRBJ1-1
v_gene: TRBV20-1
d_gene: NA
CDR3aa: CSAPRGQWTEAFF
CDR3nt: TGCAGTGCTCCACGGGGCCAATGGACTGAAGCTTTCTTT

abundance: NA
j_gene: TRBJ2-7
v_gene: TRBV28
d_gene: TRBD1
CDR3aa: CASRLTGVGYEQYF
CDR3nt: TGTGCCAGCAGGCTCACAGGGGTGGGCTACGAGCAGTACTTC

abundance: few
j_gene: TRBJ2-2
v_gene: TRBV30
d_gene: TRBD1
CDR3aa: CAWRDRAKFSNTGELFF
CDR3nt: TGTGCCTGGCGGGACAGGGCGAAATTCTCCAACACCGGGGAGCTGTTTTTT

abundance: few
j_gene: TRBJ2-7
v_gene: TRBV12-3/TRBV12-4
d_gene: NA
CDR3aa: CASSQLVGNYEQYF
CDR3nt: TGTGCCAGCAGTCAACTGGTGGGAAACTACGAGCAGTACTTC